These 25 T cell receptor beta chains came from one sample sequenced in a study of Tregs in tolerant kidney transplant recipients. Sequencing was performed with immunoSEQ multiplex PCR; in TCRdb, only in-frame clones are kept and a portion is missing. The table includes over 50,000 clones, 80% to 90% detected once. The source was Tregs from blood, collected before the transplant. The receptors derive from a human donor who received a combined kidney and bone marrow transplant.

The V call is TRBV5-6, the J call TRBJ1-3; 9 bases are a match to TRBD1. V gave up 0 bases and J gave up 4 bases; unmatched junction bases: 2. The CDR3 runs to 15 residues. CDR1 and CDR2 (germline): SGHDT, YYEEEE. CDR3 in amino acids: CASSLGTGVGNTIYF. CDR3 bases: TGTGCCAGCAGCTTGGGGACAGGGGTCGGAAACACCATATATTTT.

This chain uses TRBV11-2 with TRBJ1-1; a weak D match, TRBD1 (5 bases). In germline, CDR1 is SGHAT, CDR2 FQNNGV. The CDR3 is 13 amino acids. V gave up 5 bases and J gave up 6 bases, with 13 bases separating them. CDR3 coding DNA: TGTGCCAGCAGCGCTTCTAAGGGGCCTGAAGCTTTCTTT. It encodes CASSASKGPEAFF.

The chain recombines TRBV6-1 with TRBJ2-2; 7 nucleotides agree with TRBD1. The germline gives CDR1 MNHNS, CDR2 SASEGT. The CDR3 length is 14 residues. The ends lost 8 bases at V and 2 bases at J; junction bases unmatched: 5. CDR3 region: CASVRGINTGELFF. In nucleotides, the CDR3 is TGTGCCAGCGTCAGGGGGATCAACACCGGGGAGCTGTTTTTT.

V usage is TRBV5-1 and J usage is TRBJ2-5, with unresolved D. TRBJ2-7 explains the end of the DNA better; the J call may be wrong. The CDR3 is made up of 14 amino acids. Germline V lookup: CDR1 SGHRS, CDR2 YFSETQ. CDR3 loop: CASSYRTDPYEQYF. The CDR3 DNA sequence: TGCGCCAGCAGCTACCGGACGGACCCCTACGAGCAGTACTTC.

This clone was seen a single time. The chain couples TRBV5-1 to TRBJ2-7, with D possibly TRBD1 on 6 matching bases. The V end was cut by 4 bases, the J end by 5 bases, with 25 bases between. The germline V gene has CDR1 SGHRS and CDR2 YFSETQ. The length of the CDR3 is 17 residues. CDR3 protein: CASSKMQGFPEPDEQYF. The CDR3 DNA reads as TGCGCCAGCAGCAAAATGCAGGGGTTCCCCGAACCTGACGAGCAGTACTTC.

This clone was found a few times. The chain couples TRBV5-4 to TRBJ1-6; no clear D. Looked up from germline, CDR1 is SGHNT and CDR2 is YYREEE (reference sequence). CDR3 size: 16 residues. Deletions cut 3 bases from V and 10 bases from J, with 20 bases between. The CDR3 sequence: CASSSLGRLSGSPLHF. In nucleotides, the CDR3 is TGTGCCAGCAGCTCCCTGGGGAGGTTGTCTGGCTCACCCCTCCACTTT.

This clone was counted once. The chain combines TRBV11-2 with TRBJ2-1; D tentatively reads TRBD1 or TRBD2 (5 bases each). Germline V lookup: CDR1 SGHAT, CDR2 FQNNGV. The CDR3 has 14 amino acids. V lost 5 bases and J 7 bases, leaving 15 bases between the germline ends. CDR3 nucleotide sequence: TGTGCCAGCAGCCTGGGGACGGTCAGAAATGAGCAGTTCTTC. Translation: CASSLGTVRNEQFF.

This sequence joins TRBV7-2 and TRBJ2-1; the D is unclear. Germline V gene lookup returns CDR1 SGHTA and CDR2 FQGNSA. The V end was cut by 5 bases, the J end by 15 bases, with 8 bases between. This CDR3 has 9 residues. The CDR3 DNA is TGTGCCAGCAGCCCCCCTCCGTTCTTC. It codes for CASSPPPFF.

The chain joins TRBV5-1 to TRBJ1-2; no firm D call. Trimming took 0 bases from V and 7 from J, leaving 10 bases between them. This CDR3 region has 13 residues. Per germline, CDR1 SGHRS and CDR2 YFSETQ. CDR3 in DNA: TGCGCCAGCAGCTTGGCCGGGTCCTCTGGCTACACCTTC. It translates to CASSLAGSSGYTF.

V gene TRBV2 combines with J gene TRBJ2-7; D gene unclear. This CDR3 spans 14 amino acids. Looked up from germline, CDR1 is SNHLY and CDR2 is FYNNEI. Trimming cost V 3 bases and J 2 bases, with 11 bases left between them. The CDR3 DNA follows: TGTGCCAGCAGTGAGTCGGCGGTTGCCTACGAGCAGTACTTC. This codes for CASSESAVAYEQYF.

This rearrangement joins TRBV6-5 to TRBJ1-1, with D maybe TRBD1 (6 bases). V was clipped by 3 bases and J by 4 bases, with 12 bases between them. Germline V gene sequence: CDR1 MNHEY, CDR2 SVGAGI. The CDR3 totals 14 residues. The CDR3 region is CASSYAQGTTEAFF. As DNA, the CDR3 is TGTGCCAGCAGTTATGCGCAGGGGACCACTGAAGCTTTCTTT.

The sample holds one count of this clone. CDR3 sequence reads: CASSQETTGELFF. CDR3 nucleotides: TGTGCCAGCAGCCAAGAGACCACCGGGGAGCTGTTTTTT. The rearrangement links TRBV14 to TRBJ2-2; D is unresolved. This CDR3 contains 13 residues. V lost 0 bases to trimming and J lost 4 bases, with 3 bases between them. Germline V gene sequence: CDR1 SGHDN, CDR2 FVKESK. The variable domain in full, with the rest retrieved from reference TRBV14 and TRBJ2-2, is EAGVTQFPSHSVIEKGQTVTLRCDPISGHDNLYWYRRVMGKEIKFLLHFVKESKQDESGMPNNRFLAERTGGTYSTLKVQPAELEDSGVYFCASSQETTGELFFGEGSRLTVL.

The chain combines TRBV28 with TRBJ1-5, with 8 bases that match TRBD1. With V trimmed by 5 bases and J by 1 base, 7 bases remained unmatched. CDR1 is MDHEN, CDR2 SYDVKM, per germline. This CDR3 comprises 16 residues. CDR3 amino acids: CASSTRTGRSNQPQHF. As DNA, the CDR3 is TGTGCCAGCAGTACCCGGACAGGGCGGAGCAATCAGCCCCAGCATTTT.

This clone occurred once. V gene TRBV6-5 combines with J gene TRBJ2-7; 7 nucleotides line up with TRBD2. Germline V gene lookup returns CDR1 MNHEY and CDR2 SVGAGI. The CDR3 consists of 13 residues. J was trimmed by 5 bases and V by 10 bases; bases with no gene match: 11. The CDR3 nucleotides are TGTGCCACCAGGCGTGGCGGGAGCAACGAGCAGTACTTC. Translating gives CATRRGGSNEQYF.

This clone came up a few times. This CDR3 reads CASSTSVAGELFF. In DNA, the CDR3 is TGTGCCAGCAGTACTTCCGTAGCCGGGGAGCTGTTTTTT. The chain couples TRBV6-5 to TRBJ2-2, with D unresolved. The CDR3 runs 13 residues. The ends were cut back, 5 bases at V and 6 bases at J, with 10 bases in the middle. Germline values: CDR1 MNHEY, CDR2 SVGAGI.

The J gene is TRBJ2-1, the V gene TRBV5-1; D may be TRBD1 (7 bases). CDR1 SGHRS and CDR2 YFSETQ come from the germline V gene. Trimming removed 1 base at V and 2 bases at J, with 13 bases between. CDR3 size: 16 residues. The CDR3 loop is CASSLRGGGAYNEQFF. The CDR3 DNA sequence: TGCGCCAGCAGCTTGAGAGGGGGCGGGGCCTACAATGAGCAGTTCTTC.

This rearrangement joins TRBV4-1 to TRBJ1-2; D is undetermined. The CDR3 is 14 amino acids. Trimming left V 0 bases short and J 6 bases short, with 11 bases between. The germline V gene encodes CDR1 MGHRA and CDR2 YSYEKL. This chain's CDR3 is CASSQEEGAHGYTF. The CDR3 bases are TGCGCCAGCAGCCAAGAGGAGGGCGCTCATGGCTACACCTTC.

The chain uses TRBV2 and TRBJ2-7; 9 positions agree with TRBD1. The CDR3 extends over 14 amino acids. CDR1 is SNHLY, CDR2 FYNNEI, per germline. With V trimmed by 5 bases and J by 8 bases, 10 bases remained unmatched. CDR3 nucleotide sequence: TGTGCCAGCAGTCCAGGGACACAGGGGGCCAAGCAGTACTTC. It is translated as CASSPGTQGAKQYF. The whole variable domain, remainder taken from reference TRBV2 and TRBJ2-7, is EPEVTQTPSHQVTQMGQEVILRCVPISNHLYFYWYRQILGQKVEFLVSFYNNEISEKSEIFDDQFSVERPDGSNFTLKIRSTKLEDSAMYFCASSPGTQGAKQYFGPGTRLTVT.

This chain connects TRBV7-2 to TRBJ1-6; TRBD1 is a possible D gene (6 bases). The V gene's germline CDR1 is SGHTA and CDR2 FQGNSA. The CDR3 length is 13 residues. Between the trimmed V and J ends, which lost 5 bases and 8 bases, there was a span of 10 bases. CDR3 DNA: TGTGCCAGCAGCATCTCAGGGGATTCACCCCTCCACTTT. This translates into CASSISGDSPLHF.

This chain connects TRBV29-1 to TRBJ2-3; D is unresolved. Germline V gene sequence: CDR1 SQVTM, CDR2 ANQGSEA. The CDR3 extends over 13 amino acids. V was pared by 0 bases and J by 0 bases, with 4 bases between. CDR3 residues: CSVEDMSTDTQYF. The DNA of the CDR3 is TGCAGCGTTGAAGATATGAGCACAGATACGCAGTATTTT.

The gene calls are TRBV10-2 and TRBJ1-1, with D hard to call. CDR1 and CDR2 (germline): WSHSY, SAAADI. Between the trimmed V and J ends, which lost 10 bases and 1 base, there was a span of 13 bases. The CDR3 spans 13 residues. The CDR3 DNA reads as TGCGCCACCCGTTGGGAGGGGAACACTGAAGCTTTCTTT. Residues: CATRWEGNTEAFF.

This rearrangement joins TRBV6-6 to TRBJ1-2; possibly TRBD1 for D (5 bases). The CDR3 consists of 16 residues. The V end was cut by 4 bases, the J end by 4 bases, with 19 bases between. Germline values: CDR1 MNHNY, CDR2 SVGAGI (reference sequence). The CDR3 here is CASSWGGKPSGYGYTF. The CDR3 bases are TGTGCCAGCAGTTGGGGGGGGAAGCCCAGCGGCTATGGCTACACCTTC.

A single count supports this clone. The V gene is TRBV10-3, the J gene TRBJ1-4; 7 bases line up with TRBD1. This CDR3 has 13 amino acids. V was clipped by 10 bases and J by 3 bases; unmatched bases: 5. CDR1 is ENHRY and CDR2 is SYGVKD in the germline V gene. CDR3 DNA: TGTGCCACCGTGGACAGGCCTAATGAAAAACTGTTTTTT. It is translated as CATVDRPNEKLFF.

V usage is TRBV19 and J usage is TRBJ1-2; D gene ambiguous. The germline CDR1 and CDR2 sequences are LNHDA and SQIVND (reference sequence). There are 15 residues in the CDR3. With 3 bases removed from V and 0 bases from J, the gap between germline ends came to 11 bases. Written as DNA, the CDR3 is TGTGCCAGTAGTATGCCCCGCGGTTCTAACTATGGCTACACCTTC. Protein: CASSMPRGSNYGYTF.

The V call is TRBV5-1, the J call TRBJ1-4, with TRBD1 matching 8 bases. The CDR3 is made up of 14 amino acids. CDR1 is SGHRS, CDR2 YFSETQ, per germline. The V gene end was trimmed by 1 base and the J gene end by 6 bases; junction bases not matched to a gene: 2. The CDR3, as DNA: TGCGCCAGCAGCTTGTCAGGGGGCCATGAAAAACTGTTTTTT. Protein: CASSLSGGHEKLFF.